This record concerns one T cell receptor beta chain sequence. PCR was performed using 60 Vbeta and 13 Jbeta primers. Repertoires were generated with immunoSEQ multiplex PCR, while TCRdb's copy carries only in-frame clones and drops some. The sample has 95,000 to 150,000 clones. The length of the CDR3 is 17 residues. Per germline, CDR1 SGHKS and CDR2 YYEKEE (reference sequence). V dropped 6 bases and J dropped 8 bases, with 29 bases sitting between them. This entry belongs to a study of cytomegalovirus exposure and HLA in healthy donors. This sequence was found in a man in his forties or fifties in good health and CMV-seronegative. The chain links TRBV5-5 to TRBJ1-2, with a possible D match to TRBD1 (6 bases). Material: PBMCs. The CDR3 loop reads CASTWYPRDTRPTGYTF. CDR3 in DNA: TGTGCCAGCACCTGGTATCCAAGGGACACCCGCCCAACGGGCTACACCTTC.